The clone carrying this T cell receptor beta chain was seen repeatedly, ten times or more. Its antigen is not known. This specimen comes from a study of breast tumors, draining lymph nodes, adjacent tissues. MiXCR, run by TCRdb on the multiplex PCR reads, gives a single entry per CDR3 protein. The data hold about 130,000 distinct CDR3 sequences, with around 20% observed a single time. This CDR3 spans 15 amino acids. V was trimmed by 7 bases and J by 2 bases, leaving 16 bases between them. Germline values: CDR1 SEHNR, CDR2 FQNEAQ (reference sequence). Study-level findings and limits: That most tumor T cells come from lymph nodes remained unproven. Data fit most tumor T cells coming from lymph node, expanding in tumor. Luminal-like breast cancer showed significantly greater tumor-nontumor repertoire similarity than basal-like breast cancer did.

The lymph nodes were axillary draining lymph nodes from breast cancer patients. The TCR comes from a female donor with breast cancer. Some clones in this sample may be carry-over from other donors' samples. The sample taken for sequencing was axillary lymph node tissue. This chain uses TRBV7-9 with TRBJ2-3, with D tentatively TRBD2 (6 bases). In DNA form, the CDR3 reads TGTGCCAGCACCTCCCGGGCGGGACCCACAGATACGCAGTATTTT. Protein product: CASTSRAGPTDTQYF.